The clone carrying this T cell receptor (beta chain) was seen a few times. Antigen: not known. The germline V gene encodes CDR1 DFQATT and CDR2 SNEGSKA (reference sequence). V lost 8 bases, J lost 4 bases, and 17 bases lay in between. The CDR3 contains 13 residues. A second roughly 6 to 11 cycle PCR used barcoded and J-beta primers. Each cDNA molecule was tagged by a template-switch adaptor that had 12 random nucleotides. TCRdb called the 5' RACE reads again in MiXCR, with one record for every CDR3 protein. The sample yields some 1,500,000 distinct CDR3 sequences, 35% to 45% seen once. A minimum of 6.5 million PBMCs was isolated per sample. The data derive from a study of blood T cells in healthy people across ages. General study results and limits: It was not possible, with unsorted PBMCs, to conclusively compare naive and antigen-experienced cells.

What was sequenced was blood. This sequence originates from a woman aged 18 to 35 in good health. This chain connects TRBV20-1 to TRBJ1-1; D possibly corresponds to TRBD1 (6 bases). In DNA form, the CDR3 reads TGCAGTTCCACGACAGGCCGACTCACTGAAGCTTTCTTT. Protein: CSSTTGRLTEAFF.